Listed here is a single T cell receptor (beta chain). Its antigen is not known. In germline, CDR1 is LNHDA, CDR2 SQIVND (reference sequence). Between the trimmed V and J ends, which lost 5 bases and 3 bases, there was a span of 13 bases. The CDR3 totals 14 residues. This specimen belongs to a study of cytomegalovirus exposure and HLA in healthy donors. This table comes from immunoSEQ multiplex PCR, and its TCRdb copy is limited to in-frame clones, with some not included. Among 71,000 or so clones listed, just under 95% were seen once. Study results and limitations: The study listed 164 cytomegalovirus-associated TCR beta chains.

The V and J genes are TRBV19 and TRBJ1-1, with D perhaps matching TRBD1 (6 bases). The sequenced material came from PBMCs. The sequence came from a man between 18 and 35 years old in good health and CMV-seropositive. This CDR3 is CASSLQGIDTEAFF. CDR3 coding DNA: TGTGCCAGTAGTTTACAGGGTATTGACACTGAAGCTTTCTTT.